This T cell receptor beta chain came from a study of human T cells and chemical hapten exposure. Looking at the study overall: Application of 0.01% DPC to the upper back was done by patch test, with a reading at 6 days.

The CDR3 loop spans 13 amino acids. V lost 6 bases and J lost 2, with 10 bases in between. CDR1 MNHEY and CDR2 SVGEGT come from the germline V gene. TCRdb re-derived calls from the RACE reads in MiXCR, one entry per CDR3 protein. The data contain more than 250,000 distinct CDR3 sequences, around 9.3% of them singletons. As to time point: pre-sensitization, week 0. The treatment here: therapeutic diphenylcyclopropenone sensitization with weekly scalp DPC. Total RNA was extracted from unfractionated whole blood. This clonotype was observed a handful of times. The clonotype was recovered from a woman between 35 and 50 years old with alopecia areata. Some clones in this sample may be carry-over from other donors' samples. Sequenced material: whole blood, taken in connection with sensitization to the hapten diphenylcyclopropenone (DPC). The chain couples TRBV6-2 or TRBV6-3 to TRBJ2-5; D perhaps matches TRBD2 (5 bases). In DNA form, the CDR3 reads TGTGCCAGCAGGGACGGGGTTCAAGAGACCCAGTACTTC. Translation: CASRDGVQETQYF.